Sequencing of this T cell receptor beta chain was carried out in a study of a mutant IDH1 vaccine in newly diagnosed glioma. About the research overall: The first vaccination came 4-6 weeks after radiotherapy alone, or with temozolomide cycles.

Produced via immunoSEQ multiplex PCR; TCRdb's table is partial and in-frame only. The data contain some 120,000 clones, roughly 75% of them singletons. Time point in this sample: week 11, during vaccination. Each dose of the vaccine consisted of 300 ug of mutant IDH1 20-mer peptide, with topical imiquimod. V lost 3 bases to trimming and J lost 7 bases, with 12 bases between them. This CDR3 spans 12 amino acids. Germline V gene data show CDR1 as SQVTM and CDR2 as ANQGSEA. On this clone itself: Its antigen is not identified.

Sequenced material: PBMCs, taken from a glioma patient whose treatment included an IDH1 peptide vaccine. The sequence came from a man aged 40-49 years with glioma. The chain has TRBV29-1 and TRBJ1-2; D is possibly TRBD1 (5 bases). In DNA form, the CDR3 reads TGCAGCGTTGAGACGGGGCGAGGTGGCTACACCTTC. Translating it yields CSVETGRGGYTF.